A single sample gave rise to the 16 T cell receptor beta chains below, sequenced in a study of T cell responses to AZD1222 COVID-19 vaccine (dated by TCRdb to the early 2020s). The library came from the immunoSEQ multiplex PCR assay. In its TCRdb copy, this immuneACCESS table keeps in-frame sequences only and misses some clones. Where compared with another copy, unresolved V genes explain less than half of these, and the others have no known cause. This sample comprises about 150,000 clones, over 80% of them detected only once. The top ten clones comprise roughly 9.1% of the sample. In light of the paper, this sample's time point label describes: about 28 days (+/-7) after the second vaccine dose. This sample comprised peripheral blood, obtained 28 days after the second AZD1222 dose. The source is an adult who received the AZD1222 COVID-19 vaccine.

The rearrangement uses TRBV3-1 (or the pseudogene TRBV3-2) and TRBJ2-5; 8 bases map to TRBD2. This CDR3 spans 15 amino acids. In germline, CDR1 is LGHDT, CDR2 YNNKEL (reference sequence). V was clipped by 4 bases and J by 3 bases; unmatched bases: 7. For the CDR3, the DNA is TGTGCCAGCAGCCCCCCGACTAGCGAGAAAGAGACCCAGTACTTC. Translating gives CASSPPTSEKETQYF.

The V and J genes are TRBV27 and TRBJ2-3, with a weak D call TRBD1 (5 bases). Trimming stripped 5 bases from V and 0 bases from J, with 12 bases between. This CDR3 has 15 amino acids. In germline, CDR1 is MNHEY, CDR2 SMNVEV (reference sequence). CDR3 loop: CASSLGPVSTDTQYF. The CDR3 nucleotides read TGTGCCAGCAGTCTGGGGCCGGTGAGCACAGATACGCAGTATTTT.

V and J are TRBV12-3 or TRBV12-4 and TRBJ1-1; maybe TRBD1 (6 bases). Trimming took 8 bases from V and 6 from J, leaving 16 bases between them. The CDR3 is 13 amino acids. This chain's CDR3 is CASGWGGPAEAFF. The DNA for the CDR3 is TGTGCCAGCGGCTGGGGGGGCCCCGCTGAAGCTTTCTTT.

The rearrangement uses TRBV6-5 and TRBJ2-1, with 14 bases lining up with TRBD2. Germline-derived CDR1 and CDR2 are MNHEY and SVGAGI. The CDR3 is made up of 16 amino acids. The trim removed 0 bases at V and 10 bases at J, leaving 5 bases unmatched. The CDR3 DNA follows: TGTGCCAGCAGTTACTCGGGACTAGCGGGAGTTAAGGAGCAGTTCTTC. Its translation is CASSYSGLAGVKEQFF.

This clone appeared a single time. The J gene is TRBJ1-2, the V gene TRBV19, with D tentatively TRBD1 (6 bases). This CDR3 has 16 amino acids. Germline CDR1 and CDR2: LNHDA and SQIVND (reference sequence). Trimming stripped 3 bases from V and 3 bases from J, with 17 bases between. The CDR3 bases are TGTGCCAGTAGTATCTCGGGGGCGACTACGGACTATGGCTACACCTTC. Its translation: CASSISGATTDYGYTF.

The chain employs TRBV30 and TRBJ2-7, with TRBD2 as a possible D gene (7 bases). The CDR3 has 16 amino acids. The ends were cut back, 3 bases at V and 5 bases at J, with 23 bases in the middle. In germline, CDR1 is GTSNPN, CDR2 SVGIG (reference sequence). The CDR3 protein is CAWSPSWGRELDEQYF. The CDR3 DNA reads as TGTGCCTGGAGCCCTTCATGGGGGCGGGAGCTCGACGAGCAGTACTTC. Full variable domain (rest looked up from reference TRBV30 and TRBJ2-7): SQTIHQWPATLVQPVGSPLSLECTVEGTSNPNLYWYRQAAGRGLQLLFYSVGIGQISSEVPQNLSASRPQDRQFILSSKKLLLSDSGFYLCAWSPSWGRELDEQYFGPGTRLTVT.

The chain uses TRBV18 and TRBJ2-3, with TRBD2 matching over 10 bases. This CDR3 contains 16 residues. J gave up 6 bases and V 6 bases, and 12 bases lay outside the gene matches. Looked up from germline, CDR1 is KGHSH and CDR2 is LQKENI. CDR3 sequence: CASSPVTSGAQDTQYF. Here the CDR3 DNA reads TGTGCCAGCTCTCCCGTTACTAGCGGGGCCCAGGATACGCAGTATTTT.

V gene TRBV4-3 combines with J gene TRBJ2-3; D gene uncertain. CDR3 length: 13 residues. V lost 4 bases and J 4 bases, leaving 9 bases between the germline ends. Germline lookup yields CDR1 LGHNA and CDR2 YSLEER. The CDR3 is CASSLYFADTQYF. The DNA of the CDR3 is TGCGCCAGCAGCCTTTACTTCGCAGATACGCAGTATTTT.

The V call is TRBV5-6, the J call TRBJ2-7; 10 bases fit TRBD1. This CDR3 spans 14 amino acids. In germline, CDR1 is SGHDT, CDR2 YYEEEE. Trimming at V came to 3 bases and at J to 4 bases, leaving 4 bases not matched to a gene. CDR3 sequence (DNA): TGTGCCAGCAGCTACCGACAGGGGGCTTACGAGCAGTACTTC. This translates into CASSYRQGAYEQYF.

The chain recombines TRBV28 with TRBJ2-7; D remains unclear. The germline CDR1 and CDR2 sequences are MDHEN and SYDVKM. V was shortened by 1 base and J by 2 bases, with 6 bases between the two germline ends. The CDR3 contains 13 residues. CDR3 amino acids: CASSLSRTYEQYF. The CDR3 region has the DNA TGTGCCAGCAGTTTATCCAGAACCTACGAGCAGTACTTC.

The chain is built from TRBV12-3 or TRBV12-4 and TRBJ1-1; no clear D. This CDR3 contains 13 residues. Trimming took 7 bases from V and 1 from J, leaving 10 bases between them. The CDR3 loop is CASTGVRNTEAFF. The CDR3 nucleotides read TGTGCCAGCACGGGCGTTCGGAACACTGAAGCTTTCTTT.

The chain employs TRBV28 and TRBJ1-5; 7 nucleotides agree with TRBD1. The V segment lost 5 bases and the J segment 0 bases; nucleotides outside the gene matches: 10. Germline CDR1 MDHEN, CDR2 SYDVKM. This CDR3 is 17 amino acids long. The CDR3 reads CASSGNRGRSSNQPQHF. DNA of the CDR3: TGTGCCAGCAGTGGCAACAGGGGTAGGAGTAGCAATCAGCCCCAGCATTTT.

The table lists this clone with a count of one. The chain has TRBV7-2 and TRBJ2-3; D not certain. From germline, CDR1 is SGHTA and CDR2 FQGNSA. This CDR3 is built from 13 residues. V lost 2 bases and J lost 4, with 7 bases in between. The CDR3, as DNA: TGTGCCAGCAGCTTAATGTGGGCAGATACGCAGTATTTT. Translated, it gives CASSLMWADTQYF.

This sequence joins TRBV7-2 and TRBJ2-7; no reliable D call. This CDR3 region has 14 residues. Germline V gene data show CDR1 as SGHTA and CDR2 as FQGNSA. Trimming cost V 2 bases and J 5 bases, with 13 bases left between them. The CDR3 region is CASSLQIGLDEQYF. In DNA, the CDR3 is TGTGCCAGCAGCTTACAGATAGGTCTCGACGAGCAGTACTTC.

This sequence joins TRBV5-4 and TRBJ2-1, with TRBD2 as a possible D gene (6 bases). Trimming left V 3 bases short and J 7 bases short, with 11 bases between. The CDR3 runs to 13 residues. The germline gives CDR1 SGHNT, CDR2 YYREEE (reference sequence). The CDR3 nucleotides are TGTGCCAGCAGCTCCCCGGACTATAATGAGCAGTTCTTC. It is translated as CASSSPDYNEQFF.

The chain combines TRBV18 with TRBJ1-4; 10 nucleotides match TRBD1. Germline V gene lookup returns CDR1 KGHSH and CDR2 LQKENI. CDR3 length equals 15 residues. J was trimmed by 5 bases and V by 8 bases; bases with no gene match: 8. The CDR3 loop reads CASTGQGDGNEKLFF. The CDR3 DNA sequence: TGTGCCAGCACCGGACAGGGGGACGGGAATGAAAAACTGTTTTTT.